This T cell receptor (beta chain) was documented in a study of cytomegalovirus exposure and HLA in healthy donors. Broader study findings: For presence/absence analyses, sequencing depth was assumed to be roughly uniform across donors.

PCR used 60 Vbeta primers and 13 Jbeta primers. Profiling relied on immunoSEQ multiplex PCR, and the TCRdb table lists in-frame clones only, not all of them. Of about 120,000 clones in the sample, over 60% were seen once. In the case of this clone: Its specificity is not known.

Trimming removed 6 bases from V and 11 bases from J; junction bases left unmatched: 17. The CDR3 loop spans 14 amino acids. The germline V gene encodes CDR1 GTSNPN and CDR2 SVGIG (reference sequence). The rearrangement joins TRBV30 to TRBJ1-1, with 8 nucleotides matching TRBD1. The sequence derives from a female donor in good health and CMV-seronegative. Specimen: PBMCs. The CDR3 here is CACESWTGTFEAFF. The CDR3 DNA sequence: TGTGCCTGCGAATCGTGGACAGGGACATTTGAGGCTTTCTTT.